This T cell receptor beta chain was recovered during a study of cytomegalovirus exposure and HLA in healthy donors. As concerns this clone: The antigen remains unidentified.

Per the germline V gene, CDR1 is SGHRS and CDR2 is YFSETQ. The length of the CDR3 is 15 residues. V shed 1 base, J shed 10 bases, and the junction held 11 bases outside the gene matches. Study-wide findings and caveats: A later analysis reportedly found that, within productive TCRs, an Asian-associated ancestry cluster had fewer N-insertions than the mean observed across the approximately 700 donors.

PCR employed 60 Vbeta and 13 Jbeta primers. This table comes from immunoSEQ multiplex PCR, and its TCRdb copy is limited to in-frame clones, with some not included. The top ten clones hold approximately 3% of a sample with approximately 150,000 clones, 76% of them seen once. The sample was PBMCs. The source of this sequence is a male donor in good health and CMV-seronegative. The chain has TRBV5-1 and TRBJ2-1; 7 nucleotides agree with TRBD1. The CDR3 nucleotides read TGCGCCAGCAGCTTGAACTCCCAGGGGGTCGGAGAGCAGTTCTTC. Translation gives CASSLNSQGVGEQFF.